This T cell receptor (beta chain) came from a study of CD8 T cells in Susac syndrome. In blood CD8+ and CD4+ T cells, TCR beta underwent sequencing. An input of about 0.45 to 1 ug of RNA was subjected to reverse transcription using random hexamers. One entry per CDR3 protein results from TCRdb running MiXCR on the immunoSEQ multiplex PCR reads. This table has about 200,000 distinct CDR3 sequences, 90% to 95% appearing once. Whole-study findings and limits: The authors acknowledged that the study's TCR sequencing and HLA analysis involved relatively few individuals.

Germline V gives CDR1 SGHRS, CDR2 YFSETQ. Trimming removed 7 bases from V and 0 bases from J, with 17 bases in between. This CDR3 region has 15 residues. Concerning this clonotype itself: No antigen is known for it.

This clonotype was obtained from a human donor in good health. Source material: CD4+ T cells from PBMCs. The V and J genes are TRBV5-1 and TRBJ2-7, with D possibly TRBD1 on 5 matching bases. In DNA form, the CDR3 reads TGCGCCAGCCGAGATTTAAGGGGAAGCTCCTACGAGCAGTACTTC. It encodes CASRDLRGSSYEQYF. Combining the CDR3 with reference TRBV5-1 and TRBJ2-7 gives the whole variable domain KAGVTQTPRYLIKTRGQQVTLSCSPISGHRSVSWYQQTPGQGLQFLFEYFSETQRNKGNFPGRFSGRQFSNSRSEMNVSTLELGDSALYLCASRDLRGSSYEQYFGPGTRLTVT.